The 22 T cell receptor beta chains below come from one sample, sequenced in a study of post-analysis software for immune sequencing data. Unique molecular identifiers had been added to the TCR beta cDNA libraries. TCRdb ran MiXCR on the PCR reads and lists one entry per CDR3 protein. The table includes approximately 630,000 distinct CDR3 sequences, approximately 60% detected once. No antigen has been identified for these receptors. The study, taken as a whole, reports: Patients used about 5 TRBV segments, including TRBV5-6, TRBV5-1 and TRBV20-1, more often than controls.

The sequenced material came from blood. These receptors were collected from a girl aged 2-10 years with multiple sclerosis.

This clonotype was seen a few times. This chain links TRBV5-1 with TRBJ2-7; D might be TRBD2 (6 bases). The CDR3 is 15 residues long. Germline V gene sequence: CDR1 SGHRS, CDR2 YFSETQ. V was trimmed by 3 bases and J by 5 bases, leaving 18 bases between them. CDR3 in DNA: TGCGCCAGCAGCTGGGGTGGTCGACTAGGGGACGAGCAGTACTTC. Translation gives CASSWGGRLGDEQYF.

This clonotype was picked up a small number of times. The chain has TRBV27 and TRBJ2-1; D possibly corresponds to TRBD1 (6 bases). Per the germline V gene, CDR1 is MNHEY and CDR2 is SMNVEV (reference sequence). The germline V and J ends were trimmed by 5 bases and 1 base, with 21 bases remaining between them. There are 18 residues in the CDR3. CDR3 in DNA: TGTGCCAGCAGTCAACGGCTCAGGGGTCAGGGGTCCTACAATGAGCAGTTCTTC. Translating gives CASSQRLRGQGSYNEQFF.

The V gene is TRBV7-9, the J gene TRBJ2-7; TRBD2 matches 11 bases. V was pared by 1 base and J by 1 base, with 6 bases of the junction left unmatched. Per the germline V gene, CDR1 is SEHNR and CDR2 is FQNEAQ (reference sequence). The length of the CDR3 is 17 residues. Here the CDR3 reads CASSLVVSSGGSYEQYF. CDR3 coding DNA: TGTGCCAGCAGCTTAGTGGTGTCTAGCGGGGGGTCCTACGAGCAGTACTTC.

The chain has TRBV25-1 and TRBJ2-1; 8 positions agree with TRBD1. The CDR3 consists of 19 residues. J gave up 0 bases and V 7 bases, and 17 bases lay outside the gene matches. Germline CDR1 MGHDK, CDR2 SYGVNS. The CDR3 DNA reads TGTGCCAGCACCTCGCGCAAGGCCAGGGGGCTTAGCTCCTACAATGAGCAGTTCTTC. It encodes CASTSRKARGLSSYNEQFF.

V and J are TRBV20-1 and TRBJ2-7; 10 nucleotides align to TRBD1. The CDR3 runs to 14 residues. CDR1 is DFQATT, CDR2 SNEGSKA, per germline (reference sequence). The junction had 7 bases not matched to a gene; V was cut back by 5 bases and J by 3 bases. The CDR3: CSAFDRDRGYEQYF. The CDR3 coding sequence is TGCAGTGCTTTCGACCGGGACAGGGGCTACGAGCAGTACTTC.

This clonotype was observed a few times. The CDR3 protein is CASSQEVNPGPGTDTQYF. CDR3 in DNA: TGTGCCAGCAGCCAAGAAGTAAATCCGGGACCCGGCACAGATACGCAGTATTTT. The rearrangement links TRBV12-3 or TRBV12-4 to TRBJ2-3; D possibly uses TRBD1 or TRBD2 (5 bases each). The CDR3 loop spans 18 amino acids. V dropped 6 bases and J dropped 1 base, with 23 bases sitting between them.

The rearrangement uses TRBV10-3 and TRBJ1-5; maybe TRBD1 (6 bases). Trimming took off 4 bases at V and 5 bases at J, with 18 bases between the two ends. Germline V gene sequence: CDR1 ENHRY, CDR2 SYGVKD. This CDR3 contains 16 residues. The CDR3 DNA reads TGTGCCATCAGTGGTGGAACAGGGAGGGTTGATCAGCCCCAGCATTTT. Residues: CAISGGTGRVDQPQHF.

This clonotype was seen many times. The chain carries TRBV24-1 and TRBJ1-2; D not resolved. The CDR3 extends over 15 amino acids. Germline CDR1 reads KGHDR; CDR2 reads SFDVKD. With 0 bases removed from V and 8 bases from J, the gap between germline ends came to 15 bases. The CDR3 nucleotides read TGTGCCACCAGTGATTTGAAGGCACCGGAACTCGGCTACACCTTC. It codes for CATSDLKAPELGYTF.

This clonotype was seen only a few times. This chain joins TRBV12-3 or TRBV12-4 and TRBJ2-5; the match to TRBD1 covers 7 bases. The J segment lost 2 bases and the V segment lost 6 bases, leaving 9 bases of the junction unmatched. CDR3 length: 15 residues. CDR3 bases: TGTGCCAGCAGCCCCCGACAGGGTCGGCAAGAGACCCAGTACTTC. This gives the protein CASSPRQGRQETQYF.

This clonotype was found a few times. V and J are TRBV29-1 and TRBJ1-5, with D unresolved. Deletions cut 4 bases from V and 5 bases from J, with 12 bases between. The CDR3 is made up of 13 amino acids. Per germline, CDR1 SQVTM and CDR2 ANQGSEA. The CDR3 bases are TGCAGCGTTGCCGTTGGTTTACATCAGCCCCAGCATTTT. Residues: CSVAVGLHQPQHF.

The rearrangement uses TRBV12-3 or TRBV12-4 and TRBJ2-1; D gene uncertain. The CDR3 has 13 residues. V was cut by 4 bases and J by 4 bases, with 8 bases left in between. In nucleotides, the CDR3 is TGTGCCAGCAGTTCGGATGTTTACAATGAGCAGTTCTTC. Translated: CASSSDVYNEQFF.

CDR3 region: CASSVLWDTEAFF. In nucleotides, the CDR3 is TGCGCCAGCAGCGTACTGTGGGATACTGAAGCTTTCTTT. The chain combines TRBV5-1 with TRBJ1-1; D gene uncertain. Germline CDR1 SGHRS, CDR2 YFSETQ. The length of the CDR3 is 13 residues. V shed 4 bases and J shed 5 bases, with 12 bases lying between them. The full variable domain, its missing parts supplied by reference TRBV5-1 and TRBJ1-1, is KAGVTQTPRYLIKTRGQQVTLSCSPISGHRSVSWYQQTPGQGLQFLFEYFSETQRNKGNFPGRFSGRQFSNSRSEMNVSTLELGDSALYLCASSVLWDTEAFFGQGTRLTVV.

This clonotype was observed a few times. This rearrangement joins TRBV5-1 to TRBJ2-1; 8 positions agree with TRBD2. Germline assignment: CDR1 SGHRS and CDR2 YFSETQ. The ends lost 5 bases at V and 10 bases at J; junction bases unmatched: 14. CDR3 size: 15 residues. The CDR3 sequence is CASRPGGAQGGEQFF. In DNA, the CDR3 is TGCGCCAGCAGACCGGGGGGGGCCCAGGGAGGAGAGCAGTTCTTC.

The CDR3, as DNA: TGCAGCGTTGAGGGACTAGCGGGGGACTACAATGAGCAGTACTTC. Amino acid sequence: CSVEGLAGDYNEQYF. This chain connects TRBV29-1 to TRBJ2-7; 14 nucleotides line up with TRBD2. Germline CDR1 is SQVTM and CDR2 is ANQGSEA. The CDR3 runs to 15 residues. The junction had 8 bases not matched to a gene; V was cut back by 3 bases and J by 7 bases.

In its sample, this clonotype was seen once. The chain links TRBV15 to TRBJ1-5; weak D call: TRBD1 (5 bases). The CDR3 sequence is 19 residues long. In germline, CDR1 is LNHNV, CDR2 YYDKDF (reference sequence). V lost 0 bases and J 2 bases, leaving 20 bases between the germline ends. The CDR3 here is CATSRDTGRDIAGNQPQHF. In DNA, the CDR3 is TGTGCCACCAGCAGAGATACGGGACGGGATATCGCGGGCAATCAGCCCCAGCATTTT. Drawing the rest from reference TRBV15 and TRBJ1-5, the complete variable domain is DAMVIQNPRYQVTQFGKPVTLSCSQTLNHNVMYWYQQKSSQAPKLLFHYYDKDFNNEADTPDNFQSRRPNTSFCFLDIRSPGLGDTAMYLCATSRDTGRDIAGNQPQHFGDGTRLSIL.

The gene calls are TRBV5-8 and TRBJ2-1; D tentatively fits TRBD1 or TRBD2 (5 bases each). V lost 4 bases, J lost 6 bases, and 20 bases lay in between. Germline CDR1 reads SGHTS; CDR2 reads YDEGEE. The CDR3 covers 16 residues. The CDR3 protein is CASSQYLGRTSNEQFF. In DNA form, the CDR3 reads TGTGCCAGCAGCCAGTATTTGGGACGGACGAGCAATGAGCAGTTCTTC.

Only a few counts were recorded for this clonotype. The chain carries TRBV12-3 or TRBV12-4 and TRBJ2-1; tentatively, D is TRBD2 (6 bases). The CDR3 has 13 residues. The V end was cut by 7 bases, the J end by 4 bases, with 11 bases between. The CDR3 protein is CASTGVGYNEQFF. The CDR3, as DNA: TGTGCCAGCACGGGAGTGGGGTACAATGAGCAGTTCTTC.

The V call is TRBV7-6, the J call TRBJ2-5; D remains ambiguous. CDR1 and CDR2 from the germline V gene are SGHVS and FNYEAQ. The length of the CDR3 is 14 residues. V lost 1 base and J lost 2, with 8 bases in between. In DNA, the CDR3 is TGTGCCAGCAGCTTAGGGGTCTTACAAGAGACCCAGTACTTC. Protein: CASSLGVLQETQYF.

V usage is TRBV29-1 and J usage is TRBJ1-2; 9 nucleotides agree with TRBD1. The CDR3 contains 12 residues. Germline V gives CDR1 SQVTM, CDR2 ANQGSEA. V lost 7 bases and J lost 6; bases outside the gene matches: 6. DNA of the CDR3: TGCAGCGCCGGGACAGGGATGGATGGCTACACCTTC. This gives the protein CSAGTGMDGYTF.

This chain links TRBV2 with TRBJ2-7; D is ambiguous. V lost 3 bases, J lost 0 bases, and 9 bases lay in between. This CDR3 spans 14 amino acids. Germline assignment: CDR1 SNHLY and CDR2 FYNNEI. CDR3 sequence reads: CASSDVRSSYEQYF. In DNA, the CDR3 is TGTGCCAGCAGTGATGTGAGAAGCTCCTACGAGCAGTACTTC.

This sequence joins TRBV27 and TRBJ1-5, with no clear D. From germline, CDR1 is MNHEY and CDR2 SMNVEV (reference sequence). The CDR3 length is 14 residues. The V and J ends lost 3 bases and 3 bases respectively, with 9 bases between them. CDR3 sequence: CASSFSGLNQPQHF. The CDR3 nucleotides read TGTGCCAGCAGTTTTTCGGGCCTCAATCAGCCCCAGCATTTT.

The rearrangement links TRBV20-1 to TRBJ1-1; a weak D match, TRBD1 (5 bases). Germline V gives CDR1 DFQATT, CDR2 SNEGSKA (reference sequence). Deletions cut 7 bases from V and 2 bases from J, with 17 bases between. CDR3 length: 14 amino acids. The CDR3 spells CSVAIGHLNTEAFF. CDR3 nucleotides: TGCAGTGTAGCTATAGGACATCTTAACACTGAAGCTTTCTTT.